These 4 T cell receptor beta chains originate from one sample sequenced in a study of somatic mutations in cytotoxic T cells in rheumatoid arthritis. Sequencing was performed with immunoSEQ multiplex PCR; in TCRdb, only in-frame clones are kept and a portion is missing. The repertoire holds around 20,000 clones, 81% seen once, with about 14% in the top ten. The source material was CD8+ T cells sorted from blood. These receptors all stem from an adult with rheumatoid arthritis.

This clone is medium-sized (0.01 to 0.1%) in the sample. The CDR3 coding sequence is TGTGCCAGCAGCTTGTTTGGCGGGACCGAGCGAGAGACCCAGTACTTC. Residues: CASSLFGGTERETQYF. The chain recombines TRBV7-9 with TRBJ2-5, with D tentatively TRBD2 (6 bases). Germline CDR1 SEHNR, CDR2 FQNEAQ (reference sequence). CDR3 length: 16 amino acids. V shed 3 bases and J shed 4 bases, with 18 bases lying between them. Full variable domain (rest looked up from reference TRBV7-9 and TRBJ2-5): DTGVSQNPRHKITKRGQNVTFRCDPISEHNRLYWYRQTLGQGPEFLTYFQNEAQLEKSRLLSDRFSAERPKGSFSTLEIQRTEQGDSAMYLCASSLFGGTERETQYFGPGTRLLVL.

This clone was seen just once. The CDR3 protein is CASSSPGVANEKLFF. CDR3 DNA: TGCGCCAGCAGCTCTCCAGGGGTTGCTAATGAAAAACTGTTTTTT. V gene TRBV5-1 combines with J gene TRBJ1-4; D perhaps matches TRBD1 (6 bases). Deletions cut 3 bases from V and 3 bases from J, with 12 bases between. CDR3 length: 15 residues. Germline values: CDR1 SGHRS, CDR2 YFSETQ.

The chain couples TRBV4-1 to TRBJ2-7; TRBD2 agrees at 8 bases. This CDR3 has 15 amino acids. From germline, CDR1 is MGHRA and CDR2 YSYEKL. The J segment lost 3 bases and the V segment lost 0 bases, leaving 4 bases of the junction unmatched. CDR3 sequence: CASSQDPGGSYEQYF. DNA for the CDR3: TGCGCCAGCAGCCAAGATCCGGGAGGGAGCTACGAGCAGTACTTC.

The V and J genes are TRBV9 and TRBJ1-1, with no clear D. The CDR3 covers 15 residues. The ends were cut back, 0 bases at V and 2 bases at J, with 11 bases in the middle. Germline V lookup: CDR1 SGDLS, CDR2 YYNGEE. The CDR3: CASSVDPGFNTEAFF. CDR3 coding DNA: TGTGCCAGCAGCGTAGACCCGGGGTTCAACACTGAAGCTTTCTTT.